The following is a T cell receptor (beta chain) sequence with its context. Its specificity is not known. This specimen comes from a study of cytomegalovirus exposure and HLA in healthy donors. This CDR3 contains 14 residues. V lost 2 bases, J lost 1 base, and 2 bases stayed unmatched. The germline V gene encodes CDR1 SQVTM and CDR2 ANQGSEA. General study findings and limits: Cytomegalovirus association was assigned to 170 or so TCR beta chains.

Here immunoSEQ multiplex PCR was the method, and the copy in TCRdb shows in-frame clones only, minus some. This table has over 150,000 clones, roughly 86% appearing once. Material: PBMCs. The chain is built from TRBV29-1 and TRBJ1-1; 9 bases fit TRBD1. The receptor was isolated from a human donor in good health. In nucleotides, the CDR3 is TGCAGCGTTGAATCACAGGGGGCGAACACTGAAGCTTTCTTT. Translated, it gives CSVESQGANTEAFF.